This is a list of T cell receptor beta chains from one sample in a study of T cells after yellow fever vaccination. Each CDR3 protein is one row after TCRdb ran MiXCR on the 5' RACE reads. This table holds about 340,000 distinct CDR3 sequences, around 3.9% found once. The sample in question was PBMCs, obtained 5 days after the yellow fever booster vaccination. Every receptor here comes from a man aged 18 to 30 who received the YFV17D yellow fever vaccine. Each CDR3 is given with its conserved first and last residue. The D gene is left open where the match is weak. Size tells how often a clone was seen (once, few, many) or the class of an expanded clone, and some rows leave it out.

>TRBV27|few|TRBJ2-7|TRBD1
CASSFTDRDSPYEQYF
TGTGCCAGCAGTTTTACGGACAGGGATAGTCCCTACGAGCAGTACTTC
>TRBV30|few|TRBJ2-1|-
CACIGPHLLQFF
TGTGCCTGTATAGGCCCTCACCTTTTGCAGTTCTTC
>TRBV7-2|many|TRBJ1-5|-
CASSMLGQPQHF
TGTGCCAGCAGCATGCTCGGTCAGCCCCAGCATTTT
>TRBV28|many|TRBJ1-4|-
CASSPAGVEKLFF
TGTGCCAGCAGCCCCGCAGGGGTGGAAAAACTGTTTTTT
>TRBV12-3/TRBV12-4|few|TRBJ2-1|-
CASSSTLGNEQFF
TGTGCCAGCAGTTCGACGCTAGGCAATGAGCAGTTCTTC
>TRBV7-2|many|TRBJ1-5|-
CASSPGGASNQPQHF
TGTGCCAGCAGCCCCGGCGGGGCCAGCAATCAGCCCCAGCATTTT
>TRBV4-1|many|TRBJ1-2|TRBD1
CASSQGQGGYGYTF
TGCGCCAGCAGCCAAGGACAGGGGGGCTATGGCTACACCTTC
>TRBV7-2|many|TRBJ2-5|TRBD2
CASSLDPPTSRRETQYF
TGTGCCAGCAGCTTAGATCCCCCGACTAGCAGACGAGAGACCCAGTACTTC
>TRBV24-1|few|TRBJ1-5|-
CATSDFEGQPQHF
TGTGCCACCAGTGATTTCGAGGGTCAGCCCCAGCATTTT
>TRBV7-9|-|TRBJ1-1|-
CAGAGGRDTEAFF
TGTGCCGGGGCAGGAGGCAGGGACACTGAAGCTTTCTTT
>TRBV12-3/TRBV12-4|-|TRBJ1-4|-
CASGTLLGVSLKKLFF
TGTGCCAGCGGCACGCTCCTGGGGGTCTCGCTCAAAAAACTGTTTTTT
>TRBV6-2/TRBV6-3|few|TRBJ2-1|TRBD2
CASTDTGTSGGLYNEQFF
TGTGCCAGCACTGATACCGGGACTAGCGGGGGGCTCTACAATGAGCAGTTCTTC
>TRBV7-2|many|TRBJ2-5|-
CASSETNEETQYF
TGTGCCAGCAGCGAGACTAATGAAGAGACCCAGTACTTC
>TRBV4-1|-|TRBJ2-3|-
CASNQHGQGTDTQYF
TGCGCCAGCAACCAACACGGGCAGGGCACAGATACGCAGTATTTT
>TRBV4-3|-|TRBJ2-7|TRBD2
CASSQVAGLDSASYEQYF
TGCGCCAGCAGCCAAGTAGCGGGCCTCGACAGCGCATCCTACGAGCAGTACTTC
>TRBV2|many|TRBJ1-5|-
CASRQQQGYGNQPQHF
TGTGCCAGCAGGCAGCAGCAGGGGTACGGCAATCAGCCCCAGCATTTT
>TRBV7-2|few|TRBJ2-7|TRBD2
CASSLAPGGEQYF
TGTGCCAGCAGCTTAGCACCGGGGGGCGAGCAGTACTTC
>TRBV3-1|few|TRBJ2-2|-
CASSQEARVGPGELFF
TGTGCCAGCAGCCAAGAAGCGAGGGTCGGACCCGGGGAGCTGTTTTTT
>TRBV5-1|many|TRBJ2-2|-
CASSLALGTGELFF
TGCGCCAGCAGCTTGGCCCTCGGGACCGGGGAGCTGTTTTTT
>TRBV7-8|-|TRBJ2-3|-
CASSHWALDTQYF
TGTGCCAGCTCCCACTGGGCGTTAGATACGCAGTATTTT
>TRBV12-3/TRBV12-4|-|TRBJ1-2|TRBD1
CASSDAGTGYGYTF
TGTGCCAGCAGTGACGCAGGGACAGGTTATGGCTACACCTTC
>TRBV6-2/TRBV6-3|few|TRBJ1-5|-
CASGHYNQPQHF
TGTGCCAGCGGTCACTACAATCAGCCCCAGCATTTT
>TRBV7-8|-|TRBJ2-3|TRBD2
CASSARRLAGGLGDTQYF
TGTGCCAGCAGCGCTAGGAGGCTAGCGGGGGGGCTCGGAGATACGCAGTATTTT
>TRBV6-6|many|TRBJ2-2|-
CASRDGPNTGELFF
TGTGCCAGCAGGGACGGACCGAACACCGGGGAGCTGTTTTTT
>TRBV5-1|-|TRBJ1-4|-
CASSAGSATNEKLFF
TGCGCCAGCAGCGCAGGGTCTGCAACTAATGAAAAACTGTTTTTT
>TRBV18|few|TRBJ2-7|TRBD2
CASSPLERGYEQYF
TGTGCCAGCTCACCACTCGAGCGGGGCTACGAGCAGTACTTC
>TRBV5-1|few|TRBJ2-3|-
CASSLVRRYTDTQYF
TGCGCCAGCAGCTTGGTACGACGGTACACAGATACGCAGTATTTT
>TRBV20-1|-|TRBJ2-3|TRBD2
CSAAPAGGLTDTQYF
TGCAGTGCAGCCCCCGCGGGGGGCCTCACAGATACGCAGTATTTT
>TRBV7-2|-|TRBJ1-5|-
CASSLRPRGGTPQHF
TGTGCCAGCAGCTTACGGCCGAGGGGAGGGACGCCCCAGCATTTT
>TRBV7-2|few|TRBJ1-2|-
CASSLAQGPYGYTF
TGTGCCAGCAGCTTAGCGCAGGGCCCGTATGGCTACACCTTC
>TRBV6-2/TRBV6-3|-|TRBJ1-5|-
CASTSGWQPQHF
TGTGCCAGCACCTCAGGGTGGCAGCCCCAGCATTTT
>TRBV29-1|few|TRBJ2-1|-
CSAETDRWQQFF
TGCAGCGCCGAAACTGACAGGTGGCAGCAGTTCTTC
>TRBV6-1|many|TRBJ2-2|-
CASSEERVRGELFF
TGTGCCAGCAGTGAGGAGAGGGTTAGGGGGGAGCTGTTTTTT
>TRBV6-5|-|TRBJ2-2|TRBD1
CASNRQGNGELFF
TGTGCCAGCAACCGACAGGGAAACGGGGAGCTGTTTTTT
>TRBV7-3|few|TRBJ1-1|-
CASSLHGTQMAFF
TGTGCCAGCAGCTTACACGGGACTCAAATGGCTTTCTTT
>TRBV2|few|TRBJ2-3|TRBD1
CASRAPGTATDTQYF
TGTGCCAGCAGAGCTCCCGGGACAGCGACAGATACGCAGTATTTT
>TRBV21-1|-|TRBJ2-3|-
CASSKALGLAGGRSSTDTQYF
TGTGCCAGCAGCAAAGCGCTAGGACTAGCGGGGGGCCGATCGAGCACAGATACGCAGTATTTT
>TRBV5-1|few|TRBJ2-7|-
CASSYSGDEQYF
TGCGCCAGCAGCTACTCAGGGGACGAGCAGTACTTC
>TRBV7-6|few|TRBJ2-7|TRBD1
CASRLTPGQGSYEQYF
TGTGCCAGCCGGCTGACCCCGGGACAGGGTTCCTACGAGCAGTACTTC
>TRBV6-6|-|TRBJ2-3|TRBD2
CASRASGRTSGGPSTDTQYF
TGTGCCAGCAGGGCCTCTGGGCGGACTAGCGGGGGCCCAAGCACAGATACGCAGTATTTT
>TRBV3-1|-|TRBJ2-3|-
CASSQGVGTTDTQYF
TGTGCCAGCAGCCAAGGTGTGGGGACCACAGATACGCAGTATTTT
>TRBV12-3/TRBV12-4|many|TRBJ2-7|-
CASRLGGNPYEQYF
TGTGCCAGCAGACTAGGGGGTAATCCCTACGAGCAGTACTTC